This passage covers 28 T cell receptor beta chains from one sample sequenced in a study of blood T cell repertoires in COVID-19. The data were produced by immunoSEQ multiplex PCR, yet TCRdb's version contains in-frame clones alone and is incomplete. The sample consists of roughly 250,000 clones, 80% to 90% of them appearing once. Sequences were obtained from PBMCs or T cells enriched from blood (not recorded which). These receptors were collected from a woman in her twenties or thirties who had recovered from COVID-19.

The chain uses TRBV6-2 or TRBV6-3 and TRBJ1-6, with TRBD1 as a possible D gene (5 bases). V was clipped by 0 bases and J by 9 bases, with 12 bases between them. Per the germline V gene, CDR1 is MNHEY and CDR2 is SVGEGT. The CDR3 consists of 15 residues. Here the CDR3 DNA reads TGTGCCAGCAGTTACTCAGGGGATAGCAGTTCACCCCTCCACTTT. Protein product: CASSYSGDSSSPLHF.

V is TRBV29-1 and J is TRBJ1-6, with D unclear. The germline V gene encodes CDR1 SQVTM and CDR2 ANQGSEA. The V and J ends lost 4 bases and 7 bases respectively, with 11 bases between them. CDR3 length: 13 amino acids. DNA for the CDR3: TGCAGCGTTGGCGGTTCCCGCAATTCACCCCTCCACTTT. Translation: CSVGGSRNSPLHF. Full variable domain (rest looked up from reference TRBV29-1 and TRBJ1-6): SAVISQKPSRDICQRGTSLTIQCQVDSQVTMMFWYRQQPGQSLTLIATANQGSEATYESGFVIDKFPISRPNLTFSTLTVSNMSPEDSSIYLCSVGGSRNSPLHFGNGTRLTVT.

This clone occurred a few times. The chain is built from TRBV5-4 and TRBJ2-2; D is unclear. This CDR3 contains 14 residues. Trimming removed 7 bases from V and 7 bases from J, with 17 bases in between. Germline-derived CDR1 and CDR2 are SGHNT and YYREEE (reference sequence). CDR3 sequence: CASGTPVPGGELFF. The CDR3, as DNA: TGTGCCAGCGGAACGCCCGTCCCAGGCGGGGAGCTGTTTTTT.

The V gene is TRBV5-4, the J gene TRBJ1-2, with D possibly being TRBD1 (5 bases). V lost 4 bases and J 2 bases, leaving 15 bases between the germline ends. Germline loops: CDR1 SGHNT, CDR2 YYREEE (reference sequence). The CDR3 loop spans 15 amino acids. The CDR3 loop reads CASSPLQAPNYGYTF. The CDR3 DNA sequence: TGTGCCAGCAGCCCCCTACAGGCTCCCAACTATGGCTACACCTTC.

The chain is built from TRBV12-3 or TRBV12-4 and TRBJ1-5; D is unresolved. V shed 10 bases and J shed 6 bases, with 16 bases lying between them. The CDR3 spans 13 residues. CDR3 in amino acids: CATRGEGSQPQHF. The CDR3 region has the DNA TGTGCCACCCGAGGTGAAGGTAGTCAGCCCCAGCATTTT.

The CDR3 spells CASSITGGYGELFF. The CDR3, as DNA: TGTGCCAGCAGCATAACAGGGGGGTACGGGGAGCTGTTTTTT. V is TRBV27 and J is TRBJ2-2; 8 bases are shared with TRBD1. This CDR3 spans 14 amino acids. Germline lookup yields CDR1 MNHEY and CDR2 SMNVEV (reference sequence). V shed 6 bases, J shed 7 bases, and the junction held 7 bases outside the gene matches.

CDR3 loop: CASSWDRGQDGYTF. CDR3 nucleotides: TGCGCCAGCAGCTGGGACAGGGGGCAGGATGGCTACACCTTC. The V gene is TRBV5-1, the J gene TRBJ1-2; 12 nucleotides line up with TRBD1. CDR3 size: 14 residues. Germline V gene sequence: CDR1 SGHRS, CDR2 YFSETQ. Trimming took 3 bases from V and 6 from J; bases not matched to a gene: 3.

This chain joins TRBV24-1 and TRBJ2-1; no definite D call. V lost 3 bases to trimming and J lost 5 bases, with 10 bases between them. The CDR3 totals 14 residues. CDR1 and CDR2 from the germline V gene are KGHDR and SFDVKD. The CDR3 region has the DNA TGTGCCACCAGTGATCGCTCAGTCAACAATGAGCAGTTCTTC. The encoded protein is CATSDRSVNNEQFF.

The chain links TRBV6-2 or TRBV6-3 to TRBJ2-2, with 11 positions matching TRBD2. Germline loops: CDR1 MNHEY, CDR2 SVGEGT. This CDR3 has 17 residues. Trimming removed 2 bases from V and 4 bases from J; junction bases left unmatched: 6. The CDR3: CASSYLGTSGTTGELFF. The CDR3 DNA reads TGTGCCAGCAGTTACCTAGGGACTAGCGGAACCACCGGGGAGCTGTTTTTT.

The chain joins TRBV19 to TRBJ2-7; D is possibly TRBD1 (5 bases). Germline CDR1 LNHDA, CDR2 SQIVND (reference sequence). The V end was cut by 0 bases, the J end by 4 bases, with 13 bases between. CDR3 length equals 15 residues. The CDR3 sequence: CASSIDRTKWYEQYF. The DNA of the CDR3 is TGTGCCAGTAGTATAGATAGGACAAAGTGGTACGAGCAGTACTTC.

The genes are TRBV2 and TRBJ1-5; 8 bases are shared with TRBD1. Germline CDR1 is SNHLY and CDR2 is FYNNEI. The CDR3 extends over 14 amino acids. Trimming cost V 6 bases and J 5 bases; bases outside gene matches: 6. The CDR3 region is CASSRTGTDQPQHF. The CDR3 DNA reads TGTGCCAGCAGCAGGACAGGGACCGATCAGCCCCAGCATTTT.

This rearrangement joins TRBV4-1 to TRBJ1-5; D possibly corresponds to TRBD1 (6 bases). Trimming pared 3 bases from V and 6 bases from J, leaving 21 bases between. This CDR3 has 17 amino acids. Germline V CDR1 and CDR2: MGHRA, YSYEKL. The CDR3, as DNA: TGCGCCAGCAGCCACCCCTCCGGGAAGGGGGTCAGTCAGCCCCAGCATTTT. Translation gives CASSHPSGKGVSQPQHF.

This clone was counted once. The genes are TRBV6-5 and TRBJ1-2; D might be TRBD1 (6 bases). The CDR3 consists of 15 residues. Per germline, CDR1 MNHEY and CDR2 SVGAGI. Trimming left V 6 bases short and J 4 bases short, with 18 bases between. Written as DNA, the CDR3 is TGTGCCAGCAGACAAACAGGGAGGGACTTCTATGGCTACACCTTC. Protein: CASRQTGRDFYGYTF.

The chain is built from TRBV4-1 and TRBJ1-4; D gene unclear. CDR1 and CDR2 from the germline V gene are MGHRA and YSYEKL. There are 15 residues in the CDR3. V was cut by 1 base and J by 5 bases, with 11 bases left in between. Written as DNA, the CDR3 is TGCGCCAGCAGCCAAGCGGGAAGTGGGAATGAAAAACTGTTTTTT. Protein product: CASSQAGSGNEKLFF.

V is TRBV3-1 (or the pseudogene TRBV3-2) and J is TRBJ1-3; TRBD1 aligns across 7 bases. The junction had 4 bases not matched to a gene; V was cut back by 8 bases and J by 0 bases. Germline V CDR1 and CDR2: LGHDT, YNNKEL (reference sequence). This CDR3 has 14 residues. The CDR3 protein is CASGQVSSGNTIYF. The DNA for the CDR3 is TGTGCCAGCGGACAGGTGAGCTCTGGAAACACCATATATTTT.

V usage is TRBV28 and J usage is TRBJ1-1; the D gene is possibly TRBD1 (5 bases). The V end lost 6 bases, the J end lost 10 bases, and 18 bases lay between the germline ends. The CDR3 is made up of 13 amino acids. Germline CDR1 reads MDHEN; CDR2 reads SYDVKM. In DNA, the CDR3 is TGTGCCAGCAGCCCGCGGGGGGGGAGGGTAGCTTTCTTT. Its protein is CASSPRGGRVAFF.

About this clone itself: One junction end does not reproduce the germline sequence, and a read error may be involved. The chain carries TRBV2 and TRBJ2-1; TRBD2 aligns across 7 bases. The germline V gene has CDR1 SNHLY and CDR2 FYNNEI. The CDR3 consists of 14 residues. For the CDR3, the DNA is TGTGCCAGCAATGAAGGCGGGGGCTACAATGAGCAGTTCTTC. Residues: CASNEGGGYNEQFF.

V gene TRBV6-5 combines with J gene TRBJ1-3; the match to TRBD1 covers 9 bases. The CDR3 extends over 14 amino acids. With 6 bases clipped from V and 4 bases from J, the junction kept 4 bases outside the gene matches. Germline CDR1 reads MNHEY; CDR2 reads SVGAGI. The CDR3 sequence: CASRQGAVGNTIYF. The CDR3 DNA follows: TGTGCCAGCAGACAGGGGGCTGTCGGAAACACCATATATTTT.

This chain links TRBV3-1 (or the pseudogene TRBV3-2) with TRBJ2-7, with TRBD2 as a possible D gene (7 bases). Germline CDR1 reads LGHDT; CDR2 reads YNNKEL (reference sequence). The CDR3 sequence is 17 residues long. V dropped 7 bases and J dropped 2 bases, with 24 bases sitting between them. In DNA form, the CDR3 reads TGTGCCAGCATGGGTTGGAAAGAGGGGGGGTCCCCCTACGAGCAGTACTTC. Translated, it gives CASMGWKEGGSPYEQYF.

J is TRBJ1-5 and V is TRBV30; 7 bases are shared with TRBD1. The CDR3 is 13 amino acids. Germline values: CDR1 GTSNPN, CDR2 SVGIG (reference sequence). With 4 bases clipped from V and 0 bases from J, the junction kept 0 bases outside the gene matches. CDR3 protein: CAWTGGSNQPQHF. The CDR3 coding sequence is TGTGCCTGGACAGGGGGTAGCAATCAGCCCCAGCATTTT.

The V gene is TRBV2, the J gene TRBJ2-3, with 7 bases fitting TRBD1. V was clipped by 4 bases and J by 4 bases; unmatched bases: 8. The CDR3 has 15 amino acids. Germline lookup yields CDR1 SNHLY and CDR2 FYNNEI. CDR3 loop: CASSARDSISDTQYF. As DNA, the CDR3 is TGTGCCAGCAGTGCCCGGGACAGTATATCAGATACGCAGTATTTT.

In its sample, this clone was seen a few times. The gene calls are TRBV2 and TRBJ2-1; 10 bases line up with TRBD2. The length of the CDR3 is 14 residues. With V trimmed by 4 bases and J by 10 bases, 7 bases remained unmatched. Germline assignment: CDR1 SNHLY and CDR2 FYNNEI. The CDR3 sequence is CASSGWLAGEEQFF. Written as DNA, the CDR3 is TGTGCCAGCAGTGGATGGCTAGCGGGAGAGGAGCAGTTCTTC. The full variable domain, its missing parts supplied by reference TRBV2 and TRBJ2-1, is EPEVTQTPSHQVTQMGQEVILRCVPISNHLYFYWYRQILGQKVEFLVSFYNNEISEKSEIFDDQFSVERPDGSNFTLKIRSTKLEDSAMYFCASSGWLAGEEQFFGPGTRLTVL.

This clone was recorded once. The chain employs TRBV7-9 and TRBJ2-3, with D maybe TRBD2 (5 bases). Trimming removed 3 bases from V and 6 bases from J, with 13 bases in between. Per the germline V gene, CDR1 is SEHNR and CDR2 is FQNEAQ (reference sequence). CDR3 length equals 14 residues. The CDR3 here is CASSLEISVDTQYF. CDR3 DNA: TGTGCCAGCAGCTTGGAAATTAGCGTCGATACGCAGTATTTT.

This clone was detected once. As DNA, the CDR3 is TGTGCCAGCAGCTCCCTAGCGGTAGAGCAGTTCTTC. This sequence encodes CASSSLAVEQFF. The chain employs TRBV5-4 and TRBJ2-1, with TRBD2 identical over 7 bases. This CDR3 comprises 12 residues. CDR1 is SGHNT and CDR2 is YYREEE in the germline V gene (reference sequence). Losses at the gene ends were 3 bases for V and 10 bases for J; bases not matched to a gene: 4.

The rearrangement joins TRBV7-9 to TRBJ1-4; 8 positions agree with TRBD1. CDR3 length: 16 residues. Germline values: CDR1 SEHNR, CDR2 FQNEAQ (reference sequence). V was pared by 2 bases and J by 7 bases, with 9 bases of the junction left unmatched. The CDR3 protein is CASSLRLGQGGEKLFF. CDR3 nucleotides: TGTGCCAGCAGCTTAAGACTAGGACAGGGTGGTGAAAAACTGTTTTTT.

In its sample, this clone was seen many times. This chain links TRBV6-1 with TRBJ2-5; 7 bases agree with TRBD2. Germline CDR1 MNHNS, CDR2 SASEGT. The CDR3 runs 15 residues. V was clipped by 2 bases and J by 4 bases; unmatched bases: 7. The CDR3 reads CASSEWAGEAETQYF. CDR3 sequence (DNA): TGTGCCAGCAGTGAATGGGCGGGGGAGGCAGAGACCCAGTACTTC.

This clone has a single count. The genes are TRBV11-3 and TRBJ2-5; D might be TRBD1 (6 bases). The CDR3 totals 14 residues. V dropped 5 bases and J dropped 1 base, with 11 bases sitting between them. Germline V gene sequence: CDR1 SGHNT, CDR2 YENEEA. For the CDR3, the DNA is TGTGCCAGCAGCCTTACAGGGATCCAAGAGACCCAGTACTTC. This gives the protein CASSLTGIQETQYF. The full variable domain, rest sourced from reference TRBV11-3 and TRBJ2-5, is EAGVVQSPRYKIIEKKQPVAFWCNPISGHNTLYWYLQNLGQGPELLIRYENEEAVDDSQLPKDRFSAERLKGVDSTLKIQPAELGDSAVYLCASSLTGIQETQYFGPGTRLLVL.

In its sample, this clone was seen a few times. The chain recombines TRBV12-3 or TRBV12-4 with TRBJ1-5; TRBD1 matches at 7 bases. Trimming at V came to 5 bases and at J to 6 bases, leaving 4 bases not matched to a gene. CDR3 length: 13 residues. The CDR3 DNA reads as TGTGCCAGCAGTCGACAGGGATTTCAGCCCCAGCATTTT. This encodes CASSRQGFQPQHF.